In this sample, the clone carrying this TCR beta chain turned up a few times. The source of the sample is a study of monozygotic twins with cystic fibrosis. Trimming removed 7 bases from V and 6 bases from J, with 15 bases in between. Germline CDR1 reads MNHNS; CDR2 reads SASEGT. The CDR3 is 13 amino acids. Sequenced by immunoSEQ multiplex PCR; TCRdb stores in-frame clones only, minus some. The table includes over 30,000 clones, approximately 67% detected once. The chain recombines TRBV6-1 with TRBJ1-2, with D perhaps matching TRBD1 (5 bases). The sample was blood. The sequence derives from a girl between 10 and 17 years old with cystic fibrosis. CDR3 bases: TGTGCCAGCATTAAAAGCAAAGGGGATGGCTACACCTTC. Translating gives CASIKSKGDGYTF.